Presented here are 14 T cell receptor beta chains from one specimen sequenced in a study of control samples from healthy donors and cancer patients. The table came from immunoSEQ multiplex PCR; TCRdb's copy has only in-frame clones and leaves some out. The sample lists around 150,000 clones; roughly 94% were seen once. The sequenced sample consisted of blood. Receptors originate from a woman in her 40s in good health.

This clone was recorded a few times. The genes are TRBV4-1 and TRBJ1-5, with 8 bases matching TRBD1. The length of the CDR3 is 16 residues. The V and J ends lost 0 bases and 7 bases, in that order; junction bases with no gene match: 8. CDR1 and CDR2 from the germline V gene are MGHRA and YSYEKL. CDR3 amino acids: CASSQDGQGAQQPQHF. The CDR3 coding sequence is TGCGCCAGCAGCCAAGATGGCCAGGGGGCTCAACAGCCCCAGCATTTT.

This chain links TRBV5-5 with TRBJ2-3; 8 bases line up with TRBD2. CDR1 SGHKS and CDR2 YYEKEE come from the germline V gene (reference sequence). With V trimmed by 4 bases and J by 3 bases, 7 bases remained unmatched. There are 15 residues in the CDR3. The DNA for the CDR3 is TGTGCCAGCAGCCCCGGGGGGGAGACGACAGATACGCAGTATTTT. Translating it yields CASSPGGETTDTQYF.

This clone was seen once. The V gene is TRBV27, the J gene TRBJ1-2; no definite D call. Deletions cut 5 bases from V and 8 bases from J, with 15 bases between. CDR3 length equals 13 residues. Germline V gene data show CDR1 as MNHEY and CDR2 as SMNVEV (reference sequence). CDR3 in amino acids: CASSGIGGYGYTF. The CDR3 DNA reads as TGTGCCAGCAGTGGGATCGGCGGATACGGCTACACCTTC.

In regard to this clone: Different DNA sequences within this sample yield the same CDR3. V gene TRBV5-1 combines with J gene TRBJ2-2, with D possibly matching TRBD2 (6 bases). Germline V gives CDR1 SGHRS, CDR2 YFSETQ. The CDR3 sequence is 14 residues long. V was cut by 0 bases and J by 6 bases, with 9 bases left in between. In nucleotides, the CDR3 is TGCGCCAGCAGCTTGGTGCGGGACCCCGGGGAGCTGTTTTTT. It yields the protein CASSLVRDPGELFF.

This clone was detected only a few times. The CDR3 reads CASSYKVVGVTGELFF. CDR3 DNA sequence: TGTGCCAGCAGTTATAAAGTGGTTGGGGTAACCGGGGAGCTGTTTTTT. The rearrangement joins TRBV6-2 or TRBV6-3 to TRBJ2-2, with D unresolved. The CDR3 is 16 amino acids. Per germline, CDR1 MNHEY and CDR2 SVGEGT. V gave up 3 bases and J gave up 5 bases, with 16 bases separating them.

This clone is a singleton in its sample. The genes are TRBV13 and TRBJ2-2, with D unresolved. Germline assignment: CDR1 PRHDT and CDR2 FYEKMQ (reference sequence). Trimming took 0 bases from V and 7 from J, leaving 9 bases between them. The CDR3 is 14 residues long. The DNA for the CDR3 is TGTGCCAGCAGCTTAGGCCAGAGAAACGGGGAGCTGTTTTTT. It codes for CASSLGQRNGELFF.

The rearrangement joins TRBV5-4 to TRBJ1-5, with D tentatively TRBD1 (6 bases). There are 13 residues in the CDR3. V lost 3 bases, J lost 7 bases, and 11 bases lay in between. Germline V gene data show CDR1 as SGHNT and CDR2 as YYREEE (reference sequence). The DNA of the CDR3 is TGTGCCAGCAGCTCTTCAGGGGAACAGCCCCAGCATTTT. This codes for CASSSSGEQPQHF. The full variable domain, with the rest looked up from reference TRBV5-4 and TRBJ1-5, is ETGVTQSPTHLIKTRGQQVTLRCSSQSGHNTVSWYQQALGQGPQFIFQYYREEENGRGNFPPRFSGLQFPNYSSELNVNALELDDSALYLCASSSSGEQPQHFGDGTRLSIL.

V gene TRBV10-3 combines with J gene TRBJ1-4; TRBD1 is a possible D gene (5 bases). V lost 3 bases to trimming and J lost 0 bases, with 11 bases between them. Germline lookup yields CDR1 ENHRY and CDR2 SYGVKD. This CDR3 has 16 residues. CDR3 bases: TGTGCCATCAGTGAAGGGGCGGCTGCAACTAATGAAAAACTGTTTTTT. This encodes CAISEGAAATNEKLFF.

The CDR3 is CASRLRTGLTEAFF. CDR3 in DNA: TGTGCCAGCAGATTACGTACAGGGCTCACTGAAGCTTTCTTT. The V call is TRBV7-9, the J call TRBJ1-1, with D possibly being TRBD1 (6 bases). Germline assignment: CDR1 SEHNR and CDR2 FQNEAQ (reference sequence). CDR3 length: 14 amino acids. Trimming shortened V by 6 bases and J by 4 bases, and 15 bases separated the two germline ends.

CDR3 in DNA: TGTGCCATGGCGACAAGACCTAGCACAGATACGCAGTATTTT. Amino acids: CAMATRPSTDTQYF. This chain uses TRBV5-4 with TRBJ2-3; no firm D call. V lost 9 bases and J lost 0, with 14 bases in between. CDR3 size: 14 residues. Germline CDR1 reads SGHNT; CDR2 reads YYREEE (reference sequence).

This chain links TRBV7-9 with TRBJ2-5; D is unclear. The CDR3 is 15 residues long. Deletions cut 1 base from V and 5 bases from J, with 14 bases between. Germline lookup yields CDR1 SEHNR and CDR2 FQNEAQ (reference sequence). CDR3 in amino acids: CASSLGQGWRETQYF. DNA of the CDR3: TGTGCCAGCAGCTTAGGGCAAGGGTGGCGTGAGACCCAGTACTTC.

Notes on this clone: The same CDR3 also results from other DNA sequences found in this sample. The chain joins TRBV5-1 to TRBJ2-7; 9 bases agree with TRBD2. Germline trimming cut 3 bases from V and 7 bases from J; bases unmatched to any gene: 11. The CDR3 loop spans 15 amino acids. Germline CDR1 and CDR2: SGHRS and YFSETQ. DNA of the CDR3: TGCGCCAGCAGCTCTGGGGGGAGCGGGGGGCGTGAGCAGTACTTC. Translating it yields CASSSGGSGGREQYF.

This sequence joins TRBV28 and TRBJ2-1; 11 positions agree with TRBD2. The CDR3 extends over 15 amino acids. The germline V gene encodes CDR1 MDHEN and CDR2 SYDVKM. V lost 2 bases and J lost 5; bases outside the gene matches: 2. In DNA, the CDR3 is TGTGCCAGCAGTTTAGGGACTAGCGGTCACAATGAGCAGTTCTTC. Residues: CASSLGTSGHNEQFF.

As concerns this clone: Other nucleotide sequences from this sample produce the same CDR3. This chain links TRBV7-8 with TRBJ1-2, with D perhaps matching TRBD1 (5 bases). V was clipped by 5 bases and J by 8 bases, with 21 bases between them. Germline lookup yields CDR1 SGHVS and CDR2 FQNEAQ. The CDR3 extends over 15 amino acids. The CDR3 DNA sequence: TGTGCCAGCAGCCCTTCGTCTTTTGGGGCGGGGGGCTACACCTTC. Residues: CASSPSSFGAGGYTF.